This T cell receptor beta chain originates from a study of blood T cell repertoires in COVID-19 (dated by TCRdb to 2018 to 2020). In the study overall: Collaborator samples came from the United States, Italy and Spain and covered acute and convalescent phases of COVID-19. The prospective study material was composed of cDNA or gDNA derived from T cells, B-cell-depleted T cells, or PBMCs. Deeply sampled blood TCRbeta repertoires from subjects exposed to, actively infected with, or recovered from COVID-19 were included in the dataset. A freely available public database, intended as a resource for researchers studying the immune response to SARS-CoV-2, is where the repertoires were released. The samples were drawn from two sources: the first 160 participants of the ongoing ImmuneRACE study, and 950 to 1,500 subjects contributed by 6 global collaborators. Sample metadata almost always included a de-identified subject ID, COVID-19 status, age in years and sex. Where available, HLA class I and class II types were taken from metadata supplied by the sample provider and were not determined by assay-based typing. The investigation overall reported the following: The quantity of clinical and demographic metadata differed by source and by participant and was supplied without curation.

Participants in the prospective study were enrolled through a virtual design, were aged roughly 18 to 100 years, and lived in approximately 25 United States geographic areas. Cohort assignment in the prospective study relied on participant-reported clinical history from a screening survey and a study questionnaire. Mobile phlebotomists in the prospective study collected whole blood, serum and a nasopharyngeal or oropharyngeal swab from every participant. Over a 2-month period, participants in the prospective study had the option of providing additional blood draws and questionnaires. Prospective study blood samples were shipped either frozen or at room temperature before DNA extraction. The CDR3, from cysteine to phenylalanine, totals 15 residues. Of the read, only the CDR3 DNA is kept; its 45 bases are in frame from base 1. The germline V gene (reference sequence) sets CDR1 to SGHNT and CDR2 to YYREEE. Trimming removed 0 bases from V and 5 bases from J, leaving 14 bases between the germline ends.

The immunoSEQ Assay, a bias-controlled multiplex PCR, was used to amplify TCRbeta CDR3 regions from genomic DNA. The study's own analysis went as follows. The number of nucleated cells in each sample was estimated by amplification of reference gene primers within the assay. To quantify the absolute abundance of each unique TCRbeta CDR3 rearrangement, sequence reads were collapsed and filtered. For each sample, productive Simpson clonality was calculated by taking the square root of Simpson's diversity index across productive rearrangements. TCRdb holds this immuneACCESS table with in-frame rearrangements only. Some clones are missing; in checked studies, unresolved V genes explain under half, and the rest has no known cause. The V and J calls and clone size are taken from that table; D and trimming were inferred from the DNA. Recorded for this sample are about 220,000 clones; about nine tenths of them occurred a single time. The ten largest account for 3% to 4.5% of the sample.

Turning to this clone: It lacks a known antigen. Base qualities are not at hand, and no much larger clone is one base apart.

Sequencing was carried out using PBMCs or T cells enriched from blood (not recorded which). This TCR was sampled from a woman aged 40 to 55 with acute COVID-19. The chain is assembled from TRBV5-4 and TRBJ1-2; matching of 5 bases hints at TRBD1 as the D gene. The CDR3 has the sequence CASSLVQGGLYGYTF. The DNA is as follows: TGTGCCAGCAGCTTGGTTCAGGGTGGGTTGTATGGCTACACCTTC.